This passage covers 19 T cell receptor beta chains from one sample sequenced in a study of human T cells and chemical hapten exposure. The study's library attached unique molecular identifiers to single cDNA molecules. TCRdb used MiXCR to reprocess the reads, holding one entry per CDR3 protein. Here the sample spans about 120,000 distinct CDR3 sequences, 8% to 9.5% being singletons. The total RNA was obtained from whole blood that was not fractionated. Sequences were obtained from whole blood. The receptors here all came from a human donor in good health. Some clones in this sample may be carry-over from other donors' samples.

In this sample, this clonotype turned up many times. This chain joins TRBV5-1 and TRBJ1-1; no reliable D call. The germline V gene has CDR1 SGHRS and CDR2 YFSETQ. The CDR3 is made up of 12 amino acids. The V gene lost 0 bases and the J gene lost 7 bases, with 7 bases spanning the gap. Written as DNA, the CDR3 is TGCGCCAGCAGCTTGGACCTTGGTGAAGCTTTCTTT. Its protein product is CASSLDLGEAFF.

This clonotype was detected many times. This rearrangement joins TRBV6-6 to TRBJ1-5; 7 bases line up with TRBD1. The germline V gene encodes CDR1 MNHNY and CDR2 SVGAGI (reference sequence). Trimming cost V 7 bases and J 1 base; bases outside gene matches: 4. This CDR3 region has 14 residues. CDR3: CASTGTVSNQPQHF. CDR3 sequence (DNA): TGTGCCAGCACTGGGACAGTGAGCAATCAGCCCCAGCATTTT.

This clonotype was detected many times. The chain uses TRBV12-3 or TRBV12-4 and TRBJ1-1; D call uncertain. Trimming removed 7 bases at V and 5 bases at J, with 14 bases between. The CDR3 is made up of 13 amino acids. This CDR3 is CASTVGIGTEAFF. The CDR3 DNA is TGTGCCAGCACTGTGGGGATAGGTACTGAAGCTTTCTTT.

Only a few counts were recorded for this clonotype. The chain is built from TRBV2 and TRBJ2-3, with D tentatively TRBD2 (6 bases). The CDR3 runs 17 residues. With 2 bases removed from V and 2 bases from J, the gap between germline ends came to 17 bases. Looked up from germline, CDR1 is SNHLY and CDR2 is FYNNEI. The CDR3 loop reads CASSEIRASAYTDTQYF. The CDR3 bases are TGTGCCAGCAGTGAAATTAGAGCTAGCGCCTACACAGATACGCAGTATTTT.

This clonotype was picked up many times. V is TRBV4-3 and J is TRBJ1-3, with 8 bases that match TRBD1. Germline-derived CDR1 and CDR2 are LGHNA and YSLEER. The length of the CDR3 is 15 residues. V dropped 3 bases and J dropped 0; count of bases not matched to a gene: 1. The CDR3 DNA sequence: TGCGCCAGCAGCCAGGGACAGGTCTCTGGAAACACCATATATTTT. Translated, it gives CASSQGQVSGNTIYF.

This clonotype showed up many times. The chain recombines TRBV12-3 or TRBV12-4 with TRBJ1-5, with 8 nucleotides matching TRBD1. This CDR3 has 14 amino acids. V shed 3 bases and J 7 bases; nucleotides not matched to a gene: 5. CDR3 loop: CASSFGQGEQPQHF. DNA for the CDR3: TGTGCCAGCAGTTTCGGACAGGGCGAGCAGCCCCAGCATTTT.

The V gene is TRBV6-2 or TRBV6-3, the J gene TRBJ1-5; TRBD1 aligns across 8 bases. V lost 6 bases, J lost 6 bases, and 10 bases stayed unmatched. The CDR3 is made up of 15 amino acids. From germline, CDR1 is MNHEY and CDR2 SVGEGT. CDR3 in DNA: TGTGCCAGCAGGTCGACAGGGGCACTCATTCAGCCCCAGCATTTT. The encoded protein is CASRSTGALIQPQHF.

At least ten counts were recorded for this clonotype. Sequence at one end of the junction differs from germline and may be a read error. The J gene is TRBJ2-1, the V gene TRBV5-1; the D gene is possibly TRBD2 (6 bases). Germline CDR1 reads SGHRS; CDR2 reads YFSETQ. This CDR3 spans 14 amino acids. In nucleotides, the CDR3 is TGTGCCAGCAGCTTATCCGGGGGCTACAATGAGCAGTTCTTC. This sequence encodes CASSLSGGYNEQFF.

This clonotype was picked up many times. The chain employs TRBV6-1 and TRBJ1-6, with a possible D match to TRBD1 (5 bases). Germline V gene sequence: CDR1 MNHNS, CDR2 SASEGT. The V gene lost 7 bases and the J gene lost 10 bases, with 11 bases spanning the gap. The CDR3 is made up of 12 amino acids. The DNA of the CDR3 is TGTGCCAGCAAGTTTCAGGGATCACCCCTCCACTTT. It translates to CASKFQGSPLHF.

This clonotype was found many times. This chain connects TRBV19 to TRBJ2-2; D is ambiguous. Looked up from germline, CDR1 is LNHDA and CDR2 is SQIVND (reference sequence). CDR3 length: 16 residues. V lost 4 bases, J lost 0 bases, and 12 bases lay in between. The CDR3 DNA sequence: TGTGCCAGTAGTACGCGACTGCTTGCGAACACCGGGGAGCTGTTTTTT. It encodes CASSTRLLANTGELFF.

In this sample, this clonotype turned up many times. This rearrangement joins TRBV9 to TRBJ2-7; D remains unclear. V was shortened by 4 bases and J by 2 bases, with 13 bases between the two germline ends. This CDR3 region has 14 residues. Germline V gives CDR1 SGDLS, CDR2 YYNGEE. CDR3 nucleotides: TGTGCCAGCAGCCCCTCGACCCCAGCCTACGAGCAGTACTTC. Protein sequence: CASSPSTPAYEQYF.

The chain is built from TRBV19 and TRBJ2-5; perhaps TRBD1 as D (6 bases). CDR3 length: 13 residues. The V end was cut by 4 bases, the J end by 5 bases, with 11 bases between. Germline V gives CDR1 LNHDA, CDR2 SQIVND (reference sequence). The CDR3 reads CASSTVRGETQYF. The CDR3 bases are TGTGCCAGTAGTACCGTCAGGGGTGAGACCCAGTACTTC.

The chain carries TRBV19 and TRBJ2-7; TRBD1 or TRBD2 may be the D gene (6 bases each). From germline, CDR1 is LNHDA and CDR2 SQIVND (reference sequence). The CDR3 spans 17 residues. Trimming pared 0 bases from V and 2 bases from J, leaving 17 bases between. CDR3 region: CASSIDFGRGRPYEQYF. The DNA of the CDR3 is TGTGCCAGTAGTATAGATTTCGGCCGGGGGCGGCCCTACGAGCAGTACTTC. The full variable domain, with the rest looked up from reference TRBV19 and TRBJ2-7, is DGGITQSPKYLFRKEGQNVTLSCEQNLNHDAMYWYRQDPGQGLRLIYYSQIVNDFQKGDIAEGYSVSREKKESFPLTVTSAQKNPTAFYLCASSIDFGRGRPYEQYFGPGTRLTVT.

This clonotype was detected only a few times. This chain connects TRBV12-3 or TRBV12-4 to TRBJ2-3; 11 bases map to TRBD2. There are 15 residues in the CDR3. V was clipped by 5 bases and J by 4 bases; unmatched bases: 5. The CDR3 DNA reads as TGTGCCAGCAGTCCTAGCGGGGGGAGGGCAGATACGCAGTATTTT. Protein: CASSPSGGRADTQYF.

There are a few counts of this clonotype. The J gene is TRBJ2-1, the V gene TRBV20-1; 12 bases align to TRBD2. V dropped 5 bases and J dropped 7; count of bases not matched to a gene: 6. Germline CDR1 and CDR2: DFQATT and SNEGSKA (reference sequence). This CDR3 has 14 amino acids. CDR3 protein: CSALRLAGVNEQFF. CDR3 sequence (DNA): TGCAGTGCTCTCCGACTAGCGGGAGTTAATGAGCAGTTCTTC.

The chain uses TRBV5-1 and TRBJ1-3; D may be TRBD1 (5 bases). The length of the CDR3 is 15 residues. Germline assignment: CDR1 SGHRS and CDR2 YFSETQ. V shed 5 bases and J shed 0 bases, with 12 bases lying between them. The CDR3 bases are TGCGCCAGCAGGTTAGGGACGGGCTCTGGAAACACCATATATTTT. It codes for CASRLGTGSGNTIYF.

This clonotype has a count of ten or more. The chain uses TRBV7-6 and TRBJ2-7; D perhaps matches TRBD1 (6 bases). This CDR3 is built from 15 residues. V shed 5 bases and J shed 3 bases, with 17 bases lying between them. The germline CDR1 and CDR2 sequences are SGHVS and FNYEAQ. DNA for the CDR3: TGTGCCAGCAGCCCGAGGACAGCTGGAGTCTACGAGCAGTACTTC. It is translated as CASSPRTAGVYEQYF. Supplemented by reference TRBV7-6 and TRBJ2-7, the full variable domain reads GAGVSQSPRYKVTKRGQDVALRCDPISGHVSLYWYRQALGQGPEFLTYFNYEAQQDKSGLPNDRFSAERPEGSISTLTIQRTEQRDSAMYRCASSPRTAGVYEQYFGPGTRLTVT.

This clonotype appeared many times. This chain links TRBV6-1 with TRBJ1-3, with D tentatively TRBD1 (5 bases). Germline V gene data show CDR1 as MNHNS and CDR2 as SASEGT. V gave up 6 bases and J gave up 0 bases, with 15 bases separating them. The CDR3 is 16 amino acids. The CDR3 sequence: CASSSRDLRSGNTIYF. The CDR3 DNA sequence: TGTGCCAGCAGCTCACGGGACCTTCGCTCTGGAAACACCATATATTTT.

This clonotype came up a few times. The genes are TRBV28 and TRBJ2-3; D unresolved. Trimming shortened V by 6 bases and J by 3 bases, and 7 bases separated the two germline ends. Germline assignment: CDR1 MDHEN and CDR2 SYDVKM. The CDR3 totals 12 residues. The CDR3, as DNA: TGTGCCAGCAGCCACGATACAGATACGCAGTATTTT. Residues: CASSHDTDTQYF.